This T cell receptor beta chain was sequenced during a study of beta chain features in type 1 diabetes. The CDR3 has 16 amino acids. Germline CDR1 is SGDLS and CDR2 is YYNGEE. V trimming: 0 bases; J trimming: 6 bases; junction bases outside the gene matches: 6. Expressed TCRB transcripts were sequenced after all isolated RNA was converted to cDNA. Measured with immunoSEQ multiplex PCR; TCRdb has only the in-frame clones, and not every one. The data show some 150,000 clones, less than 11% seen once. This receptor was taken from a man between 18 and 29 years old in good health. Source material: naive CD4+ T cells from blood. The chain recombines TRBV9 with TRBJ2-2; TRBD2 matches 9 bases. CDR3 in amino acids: CASSVVGGGAAGELFF. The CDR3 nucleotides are TGTGCCAGCAGCGTAGTCGGCGGGGGGGCCGCCGGGGAGCTGTTTTTT.